The entry below describes one TCR beta chain. No antigen is known for it. CDR3 length: 14 amino acids. Germline V gene lookup returns CDR1 SGHTA and CDR2 FQGNSA. The data originate from a study of blood T cells in healthy people across ages. Next came a second PCR, run for roughly 6 to 11 cycles, which used a sample-barcoded 5' primer along with a J-beta primer mix. MiXCR, run by TCRdb on the 5' RACE reads, gives a single entry per CDR3 protein. The sample consists of 800,000 to 900,000 distinct CDR3 sequences, about 62% of them appearing once. Overall study findings and caveats: Researchers deemed the diversity estimates from one million T cells underestimates.

Peripheral blood was drawn, approximately 9.7 milliliters per donor. The source of this sequence is a man aged 25-45 years in good health. The chain is built from TRBV7-2 and TRBJ2-5; D is undetermined. Gene TRBJ2-7 matches the end of the DNA better, so the J call may be wrong. Sequences were obtained from blood. CDR3 nucleotide sequence: TGTGCCAGCAGCCCCCAGTGGAACTCCTACGAGCAGTACTTC. It encodes CASSPQWNSYEQYF.